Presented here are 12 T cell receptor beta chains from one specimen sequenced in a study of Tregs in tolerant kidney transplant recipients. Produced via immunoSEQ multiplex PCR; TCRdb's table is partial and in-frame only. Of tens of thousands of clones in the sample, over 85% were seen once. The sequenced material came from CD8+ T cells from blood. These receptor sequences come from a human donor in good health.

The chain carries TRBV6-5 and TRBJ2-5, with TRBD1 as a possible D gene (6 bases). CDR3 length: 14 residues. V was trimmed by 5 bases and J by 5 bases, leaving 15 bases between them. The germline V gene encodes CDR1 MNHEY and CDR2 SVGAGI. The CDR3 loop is CASSPTGLGETQYF. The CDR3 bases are TGTGCCAGCAGTCCAACAGGGTTGGGGGAGACCCAGTACTTC.

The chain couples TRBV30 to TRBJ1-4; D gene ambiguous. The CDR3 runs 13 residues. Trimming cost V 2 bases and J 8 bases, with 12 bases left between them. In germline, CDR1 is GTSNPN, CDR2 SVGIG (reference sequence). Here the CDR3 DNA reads TGTGCCTGGAGTATCCAGGTCGGCGAAAAACTGTTTTTT. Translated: CAWSIQVGEKLFF.

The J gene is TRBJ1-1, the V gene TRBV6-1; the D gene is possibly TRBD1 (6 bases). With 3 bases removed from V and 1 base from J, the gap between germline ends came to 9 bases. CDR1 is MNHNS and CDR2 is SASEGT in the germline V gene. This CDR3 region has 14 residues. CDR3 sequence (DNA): TGTGCCAGCAGTGATCGAGGGGGGAACACTGAAGCTTTCTTT. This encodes CASSDRGGNTEAFF.

The CDR3 DNA follows: TGCGCCAGCAGTGAGTCGGGTTACGAGCAGTACTTC. Protein: CASSESGYEQYF. The genes are TRBV10-1 and TRBJ2-7, with D uncertain. Germline V gene sequence: CDR1 WNHNN, CDR2 SYGVQD (reference sequence). CDR3 length equals 12 residues. Between the trimmed V and J ends, which lost 0 bases and 4 bases, there was a span of 4 bases.

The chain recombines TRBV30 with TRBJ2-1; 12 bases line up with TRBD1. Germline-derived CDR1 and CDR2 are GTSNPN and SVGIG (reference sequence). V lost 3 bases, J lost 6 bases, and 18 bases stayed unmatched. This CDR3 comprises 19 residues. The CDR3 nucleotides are TGTGCCTGGAGCCACTGGGACAGGGGGCTGGCTAGCGGGGTCAATGAGCAGTTCTTC. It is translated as CAWSHWDRGLASGVNEQFF.

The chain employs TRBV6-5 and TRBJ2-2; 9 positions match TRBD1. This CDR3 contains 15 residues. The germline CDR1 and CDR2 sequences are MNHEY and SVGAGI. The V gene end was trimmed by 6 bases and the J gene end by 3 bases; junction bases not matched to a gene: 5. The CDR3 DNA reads TGTGCCAGCAGACCCGGGACAGGGCACACCGGGGAGCTGTTTTTT. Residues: CASRPGTGHTGELFF.

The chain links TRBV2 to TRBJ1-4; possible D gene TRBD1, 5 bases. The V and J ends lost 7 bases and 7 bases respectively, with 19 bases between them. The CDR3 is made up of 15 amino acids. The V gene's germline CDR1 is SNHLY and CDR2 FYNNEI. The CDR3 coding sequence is TGTGCCAGCAAGAACCCTGGGACGCGCTTTGAAAAACTGTTTTTT. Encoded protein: CASKNPGTRFEKLFF. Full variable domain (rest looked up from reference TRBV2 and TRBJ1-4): EPEVTQTPSHQVTQMGQEVILRCVPISNHLYFYWYRQILGQKVEFLVSFYNNEISEKSEIFDDQFSVERPDGSNFTLKIRSTKLEDSAMYFCASKNPGTRFEKLFFGSGTQLSVL.

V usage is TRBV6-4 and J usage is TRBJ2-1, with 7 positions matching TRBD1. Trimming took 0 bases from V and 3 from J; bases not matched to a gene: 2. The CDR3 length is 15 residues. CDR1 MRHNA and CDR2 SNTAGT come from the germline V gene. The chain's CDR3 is CASSDSGGDYNEQFF. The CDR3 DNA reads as TGTGCCAGCAGTGACTCAGGGGGCGACTACAATGAGCAGTTCTTC.

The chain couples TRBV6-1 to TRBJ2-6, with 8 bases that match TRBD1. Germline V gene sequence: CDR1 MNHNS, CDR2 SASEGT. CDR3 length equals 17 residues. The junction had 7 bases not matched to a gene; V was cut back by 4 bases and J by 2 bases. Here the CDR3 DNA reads TGTGCCAGCAGTGCCTACAGGGGGTGGACTGGGGCCAACGTCCTGACTTTC. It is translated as CASSAYRGWTGANVLTF.

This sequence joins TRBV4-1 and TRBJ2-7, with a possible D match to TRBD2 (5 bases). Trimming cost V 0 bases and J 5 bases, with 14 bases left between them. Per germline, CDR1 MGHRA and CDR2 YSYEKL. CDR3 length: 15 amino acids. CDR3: CASSQDVVTRDEQYF. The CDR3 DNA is TGCGCCAGCAGCCAAGATGTGGTAACTAGGGACGAGCAGTACTTC.

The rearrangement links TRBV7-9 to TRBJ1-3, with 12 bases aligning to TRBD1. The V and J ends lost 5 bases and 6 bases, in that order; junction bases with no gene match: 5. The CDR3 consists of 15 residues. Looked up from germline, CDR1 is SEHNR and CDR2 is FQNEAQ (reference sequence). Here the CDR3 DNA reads TGTGCCAGCAGCCTGGGACAGGGGGCTTTAAACACCATATATTTT. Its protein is CASSLGQGALNTIYF.

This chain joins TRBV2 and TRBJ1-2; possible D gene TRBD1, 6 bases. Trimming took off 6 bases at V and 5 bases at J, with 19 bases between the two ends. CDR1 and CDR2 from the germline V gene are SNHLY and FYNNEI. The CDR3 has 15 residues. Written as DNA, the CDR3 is TGTGCCAGCAGCCCCATAGAGACAGGTTCATATGGCTACACCTTC. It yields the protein CASSPIETGSYGYTF.